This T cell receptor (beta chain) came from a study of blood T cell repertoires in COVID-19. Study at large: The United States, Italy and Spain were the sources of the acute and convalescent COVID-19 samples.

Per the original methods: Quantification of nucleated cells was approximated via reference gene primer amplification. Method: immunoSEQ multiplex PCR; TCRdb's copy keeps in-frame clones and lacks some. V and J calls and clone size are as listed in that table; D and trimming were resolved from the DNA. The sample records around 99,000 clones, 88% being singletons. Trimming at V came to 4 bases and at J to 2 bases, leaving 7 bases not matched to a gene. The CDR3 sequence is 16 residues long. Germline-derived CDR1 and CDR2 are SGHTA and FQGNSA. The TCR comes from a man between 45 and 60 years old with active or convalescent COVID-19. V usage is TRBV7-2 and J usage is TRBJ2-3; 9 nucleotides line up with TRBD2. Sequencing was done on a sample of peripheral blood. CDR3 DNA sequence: TGTGCCAGCAGCTCCGTAGCGGGAGCGACCACAGATACGCAGTATTTT. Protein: CASSSVAGATTDTQYF.